The 10 T cell receptor beta chains below were found in one sample sequenced in a study of T cell repertoires in cytomegalovirus infection. Using its own MiXCR run on the reads, TCRdb lists one record per CDR3 protein. Of a few hundred thousand distinct CDR3 sequences in the sample, about 20% were seen once. The antigens these receptors bind are not known. The sample in question was cultured PBMCs, obtained from culture after CMV antigen stimulation. These receptors all stem from a human donor in good health (CMV status not recorded). Some clones in this sample may be carry-over from other donors' samples.

The rearrangement uses TRBV20-1 and TRBJ2-7, with D hard to call. The length of the CDR3 is 15 residues. CDR1 is DFQATT, CDR2 SNEGSKA, per germline (reference sequence). The ends were cut back, 6 bases at V and 2 bases at J, with 20 bases in the middle. The DNA for the CDR3 is TGCAGTGCGACTCCTTCGAGTCCGGCGGCCTACGAGCAGTACTTC. It translates to CSATPSSPAAYEQYF.

The chain couples TRBV9 to TRBJ2-5; 13 nucleotides line up with TRBD2. This CDR3 comprises 17 residues. Trimming removed 3 bases from V and 5 bases from J; junction bases left unmatched: 10. The germline gives CDR1 SGDLS, CDR2 YYNGEE. CDR3 sequence reads: CASSGPGLAGWGETQYF. The CDR3 DNA reads as TGTGCCAGCAGCGGACCGGGACTAGCGGGATGGGGGGAGACCCAGTACTTC.

The V gene is TRBV5-8, the J gene TRBJ2-1; TRBD2 matches at 7 bases. CDR1 SGHTS and CDR2 YDEGEE come from the germline V gene. V lost 5 bases and J lost 3; bases outside the gene matches: 5. The CDR3 is 14 residues long. The CDR3 loop is CASRTSAIYNEQFF. The CDR3 DNA follows: TGTGCCAGCAGAACTAGCGCGATCTACAATGAGCAGTTCTTC.

In this sample, this clonotype turned up many times. This chain joins TRBV6-1 and TRBJ2-1; D unresolved. This CDR3 is 15 amino acids long. Trimming left V 7 bases short and J 0 bases short, with 13 bases between. Germline V gene data show CDR1 as MNHNS and CDR2 as SASEGT. Written as DNA, the CDR3 is TGTGCCAGCACCGAGCGTCTCAGCTCCTACAATGAGCAGTTCTTC. Encoded protein: CASTERLSSYNEQFF.

This clonotype was observed at least ten times. The V gene is TRBV7-2, the J gene TRBJ1-5; possible D gene TRBD1, 6 bases. Trimming removed 0 bases from V and 7 bases from J, with 10 bases in between. Germline loops: CDR1 SGHTA, CDR2 FQGNSA. The CDR3 covers 14 residues. In DNA, the CDR3 is TGTGCCAGCAGCTTAGCCGGGGGGCACCAGCCCCAGCATTTT. The encoded protein is CASSLAGGHQPQHF. The complete variable domain, with remaining parts taken from reference TRBV7-2 and TRBJ1-5, reads GAGVSQSPSNKVTEKGKDVELRCDPISGHTALYWYRQSLGQGLEFLIYFQGNSAPDKSGLPSDRFSAERTGGSVSTLTIQRTQQEDSAVYLCASSLAGGHQPQHFGDGTRLSIL.

The J gene is TRBJ1-1, the V gene TRBV4-1; D not resolved. Trimming shortened V by 4 bases and J by 2 bases, and 17 bases separated the two germline ends. CDR1 is MGHRA and CDR2 is YSYEKL in the germline V gene. The CDR3 totals 16 residues. CDR3 sequence reads: CASSPTAGSLNTEAFF. The DNA for the CDR3 is TGCGCCAGCAGCCCGACCGCGGGTTCTCTCAACACTGAAGCTTTCTTT.

This clonotype has a handful of counts. The genes are TRBV11-2 and TRBJ2-1, with 8 bases aligning to TRBD2. CDR1 and CDR2 from the germline V gene are SGHAT and FQNNGV. The CDR3 spans 17 residues. The trim removed 6 bases at V and 1 base at J, leaving 11 bases unmatched. The CDR3 loop is CASSSTAGTSSYNEQFF. CDR3 in DNA: TGTGCCAGCAGTTCAACTGCCGGGACTAGTTCCTACAATGAGCAGTTCTTC.

The V gene is TRBV7-3, the J gene TRBJ2-7; TRBD1 agrees at 7 bases. V dropped 1 base and J dropped 5; count of bases not matched to a gene: 8. CDR1 and CDR2 (germline): SGHTA, FQGTGA. CDR3 length equals 15 residues. The chain's CDR3 is CASSLKATGVHEQYF. In nucleotides, the CDR3 is TGTGCCAGCAGCTTAAAAGCTACAGGGGTGCACGAGCAGTACTTC.

This chain connects TRBV7-2 to TRBJ1-5; a possible D gene is TRBD1 (6 bases). Trimming pared 1 base from V and 7 bases from J, leaving 14 bases between. Per germline, CDR1 SGHTA and CDR2 FQGNSA. This CDR3 has 15 amino acids. CDR3 sequence reads: CASSLGGTQGQPQHF. For the CDR3, the DNA is TGTGCCAGCAGCTTAGGGGGCACGCAGGGGCAGCCCCAGCATTTT.

This clonotype was observed many times. V usage is TRBV12-3 or TRBV12-4 and J usage is TRBJ1-1; D remains ambiguous. V lost 8 bases and J 4 bases, leaving 14 bases between the germline ends. The CDR3 is made up of 13 amino acids. The CDR3 loop reads CASSPGTSTEAFF. CDR3 bases: TGTGCCAGCTCCCCAGGAACGAGCACTGAAGCTTTCTTT.